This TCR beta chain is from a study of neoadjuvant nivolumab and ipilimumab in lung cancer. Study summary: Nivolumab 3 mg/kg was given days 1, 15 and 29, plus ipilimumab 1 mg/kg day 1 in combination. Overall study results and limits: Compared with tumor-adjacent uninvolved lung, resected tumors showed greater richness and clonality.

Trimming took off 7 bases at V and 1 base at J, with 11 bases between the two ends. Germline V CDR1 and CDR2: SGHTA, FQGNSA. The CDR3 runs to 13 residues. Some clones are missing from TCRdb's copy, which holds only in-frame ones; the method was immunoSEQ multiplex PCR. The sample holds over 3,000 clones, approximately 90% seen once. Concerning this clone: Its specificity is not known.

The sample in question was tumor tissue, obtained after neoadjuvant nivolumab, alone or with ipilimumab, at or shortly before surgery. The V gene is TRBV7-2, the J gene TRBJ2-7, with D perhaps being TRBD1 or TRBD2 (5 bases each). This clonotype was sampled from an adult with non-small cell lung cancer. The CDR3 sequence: CASTHWGSYEQYF. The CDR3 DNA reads TGTGCCAGCACCCACTGGGGGTCCTACGAGCAGTACTTC.